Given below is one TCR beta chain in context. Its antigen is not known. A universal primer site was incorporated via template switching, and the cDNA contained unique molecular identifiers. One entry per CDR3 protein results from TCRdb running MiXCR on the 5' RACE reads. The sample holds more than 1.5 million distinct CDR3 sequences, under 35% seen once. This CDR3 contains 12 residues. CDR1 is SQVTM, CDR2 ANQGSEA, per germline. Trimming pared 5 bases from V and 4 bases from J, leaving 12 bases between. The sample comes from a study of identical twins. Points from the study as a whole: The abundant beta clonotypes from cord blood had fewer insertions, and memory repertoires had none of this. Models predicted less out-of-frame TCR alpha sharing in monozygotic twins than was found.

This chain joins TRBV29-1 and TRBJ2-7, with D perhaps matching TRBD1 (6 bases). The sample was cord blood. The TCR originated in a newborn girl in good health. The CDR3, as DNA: TGCAGCGTTTGGGCAGGGACATACGAGCAGTACTTC. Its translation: CSVWAGTYEQYF.